Included here is one T cell receptor (beta chain) sequence, with context. PCR employed 60 Vbeta and 13 Jbeta primers. Assay: immunoSEQ multiplex PCR; the TCRdb copy retains only in-frame clones and omits some. The sample lists approximately 280,000 clones, around 86% seen once, with 3.5% to 4% in the top ten. The data derive from a study of cytomegalovirus exposure and HLA in healthy donors. Turning to the study itself: A prior analysis found about 120 million unique TCR beta sequences from approximately 200 million T cells.

This CDR3 contains 13 residues. Unmatched junction bases numbered 5, after V lost 10 bases and J lost 0 bases. CDR1 is SNHLY and CDR2 is FYNNEI in the germline V gene. Sequenced: PBMCs. V usage is TRBV2 and J usage is TRBJ2-7; the match to TRBD1 covers 8 bases. This sequence originates from a man aged 40-50 years in good health and CMV-seropositive. The DNA for the CDR3 is TGTGCCACAGGACAGGGACTCTCCTACGAGCAGTACTTC. It encodes CATGQGLSYEQYF. Drawing the rest from reference TRBV2 and TRBJ2-7, the complete variable domain is EPEVTQTPSHQVTQMGQEVILRCVPISNHLYFYWYRQILGQKVEFLVSFYNNEISEKSEIFDDQFSVERPDGSNFTLKIRSTKLEDSAMYFCATGQGLSYEQYFGPGTRLTVT.